Included here is one T cell receptor beta chain sequence, with context. Deletions cut 2 bases from V and 0 bases from J, with 11 bases between. CDR1 and CDR2 (germline): GTSNPN, SVGIG (reference sequence). CDR3 length: 15 residues. The sample is drawn from a study of blood T cell repertoires in COVID-19. At the level of the study: Italy, Spain and the United States were the sources of the convalescent and acute COVID-19 samples. T cells, B-cell-depleted T cells, or PBMCs provided the cDNA or gDNA that served as material.

Per the study methods: Amplification with reference gene primers provided the estimates of nucleated cell counts. Using immunoSEQ multiplex PCR, the repertoire was profiled, and TCRdb retains in-frame clones only, with some absent. V and J calls and clone size are those listed in that table; D and trimming were worked out from the DNA. The table shows about 170,000 clones, with about 87% occurring only once. The chain joins TRBV30 to TRBJ2-1, with D maybe TRBD1 (5 bases). What was sequenced was peripheral blood. This TCR was recovered from a man in his 60s with acute or convalescent COVID-19. For the CDR3, the DNA is TGTGCCTGGAGTACCGGACATGGCTCCTACAATGAGCAGTTCTTC. Translating it yields CAWSTGHGSYNEQFF.